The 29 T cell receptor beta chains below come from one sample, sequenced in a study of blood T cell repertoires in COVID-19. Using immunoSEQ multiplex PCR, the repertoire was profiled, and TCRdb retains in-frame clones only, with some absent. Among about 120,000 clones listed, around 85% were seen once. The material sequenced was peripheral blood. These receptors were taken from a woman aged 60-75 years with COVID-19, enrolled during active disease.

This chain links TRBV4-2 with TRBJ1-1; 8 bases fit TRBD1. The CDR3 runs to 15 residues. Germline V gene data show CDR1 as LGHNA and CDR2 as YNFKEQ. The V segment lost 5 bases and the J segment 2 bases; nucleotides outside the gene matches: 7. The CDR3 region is CASSAPGQGNTEAFF. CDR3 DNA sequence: TGTGCCAGCAGCGCCCCTGGACAGGGAAACACTGAAGCTTTCTTT.

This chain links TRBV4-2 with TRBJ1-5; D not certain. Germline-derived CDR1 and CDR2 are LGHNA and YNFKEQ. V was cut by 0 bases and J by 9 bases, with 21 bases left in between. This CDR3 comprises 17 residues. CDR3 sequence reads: CASSQDLGAGSARPQHF. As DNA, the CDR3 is TGTGCCAGCAGCCAAGATCTGGGCGCAGGATCGGCACGGCCCCAGCATTTT.

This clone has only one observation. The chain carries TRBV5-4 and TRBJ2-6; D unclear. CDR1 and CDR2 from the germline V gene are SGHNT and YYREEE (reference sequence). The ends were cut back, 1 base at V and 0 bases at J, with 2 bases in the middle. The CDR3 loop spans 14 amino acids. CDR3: CASSLLSGANVLTF. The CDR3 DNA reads TGTGCCAGCAGCTTGCTCTCTGGGGCCAACGTCCTGACTTTC.

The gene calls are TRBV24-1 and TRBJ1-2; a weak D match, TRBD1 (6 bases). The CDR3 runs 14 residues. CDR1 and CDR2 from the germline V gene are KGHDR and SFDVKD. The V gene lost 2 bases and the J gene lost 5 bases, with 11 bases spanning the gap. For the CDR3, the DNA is TGTGCCACCAGTGATTCCGGGACACCATATGGCTACACCTTC. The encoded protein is CATSDSGTPYGYTF.

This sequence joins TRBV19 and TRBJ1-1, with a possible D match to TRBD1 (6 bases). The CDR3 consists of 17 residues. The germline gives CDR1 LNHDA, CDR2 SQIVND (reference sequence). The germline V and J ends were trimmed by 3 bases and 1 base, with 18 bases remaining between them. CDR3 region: CASSIVLGGLTNTEAFF. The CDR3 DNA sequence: TGTGCCAGTAGTATTGTTTTGGGGGGGCTGACGAACACTGAAGCTTTCTTT.

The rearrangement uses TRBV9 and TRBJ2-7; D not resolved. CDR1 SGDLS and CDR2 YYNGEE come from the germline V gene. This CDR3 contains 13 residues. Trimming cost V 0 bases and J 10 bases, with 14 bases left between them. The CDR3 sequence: CASSVELTGFQYF. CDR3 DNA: TGTGCCAGCAGCGTAGAGCTTACCGGGTTCCAGTACTTC.

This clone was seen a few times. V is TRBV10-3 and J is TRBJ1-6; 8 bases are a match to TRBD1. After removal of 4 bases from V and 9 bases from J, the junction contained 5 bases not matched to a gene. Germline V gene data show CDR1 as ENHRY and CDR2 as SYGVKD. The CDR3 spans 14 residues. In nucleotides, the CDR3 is TGTGCCATCAGTGGAACAGGGGGAATTTCACCCCTCCACTTT. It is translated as CAISGTGGISPLHF.

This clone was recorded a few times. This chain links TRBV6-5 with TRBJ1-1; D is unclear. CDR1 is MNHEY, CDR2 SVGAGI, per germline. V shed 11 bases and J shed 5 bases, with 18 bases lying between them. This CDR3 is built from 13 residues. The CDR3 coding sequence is TGTGCCTCACACTCGATGCCGGGGACTGAAGCTTTCTTT. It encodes CASHSMPGTEAFF.

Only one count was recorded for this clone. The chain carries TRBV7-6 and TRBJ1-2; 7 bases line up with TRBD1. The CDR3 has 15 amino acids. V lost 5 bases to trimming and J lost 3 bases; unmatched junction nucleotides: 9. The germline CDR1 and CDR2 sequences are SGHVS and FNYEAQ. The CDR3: CASSLRTGRDYGYTF. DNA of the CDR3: TGTGCCAGCAGCCTCCGGACAGGACGAGACTATGGCTACACCTTC.

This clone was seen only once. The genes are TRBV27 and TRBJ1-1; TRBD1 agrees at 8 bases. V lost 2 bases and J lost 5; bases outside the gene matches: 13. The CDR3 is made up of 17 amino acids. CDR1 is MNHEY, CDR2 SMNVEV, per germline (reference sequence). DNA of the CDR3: TGTGCCAGCAGTTTAAGTTATATGACAGGGGTAGCGACTGAAGCTTTCTTT. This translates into CASSLSYMTGVATEAFF.

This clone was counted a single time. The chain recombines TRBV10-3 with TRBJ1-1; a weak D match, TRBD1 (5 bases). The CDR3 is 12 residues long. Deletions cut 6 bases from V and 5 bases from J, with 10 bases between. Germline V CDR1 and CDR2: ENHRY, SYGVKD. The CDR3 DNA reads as TGTGCCATCAGGAACTCAGGGACTGAAGCTTTCTTT. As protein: CAIRNSGTEAFF.

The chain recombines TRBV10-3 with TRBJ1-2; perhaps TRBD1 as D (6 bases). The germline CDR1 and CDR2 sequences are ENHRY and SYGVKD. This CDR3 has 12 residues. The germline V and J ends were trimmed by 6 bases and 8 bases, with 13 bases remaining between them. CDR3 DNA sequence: TGTGCCATCAGCCGTTCAGGGGACGGCTACACCTTC. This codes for CAISRSGDGYTF.

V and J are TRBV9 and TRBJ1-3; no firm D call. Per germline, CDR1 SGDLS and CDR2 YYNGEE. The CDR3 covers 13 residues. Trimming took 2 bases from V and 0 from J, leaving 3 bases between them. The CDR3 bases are TGTGCCAGCAGCGTTAACTCTGGAAACACCATATATTTT. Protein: CASSVNSGNTIYF.

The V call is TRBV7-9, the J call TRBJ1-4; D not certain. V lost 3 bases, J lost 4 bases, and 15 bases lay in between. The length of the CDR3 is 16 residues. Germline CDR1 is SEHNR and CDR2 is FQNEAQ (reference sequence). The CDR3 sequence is CASSLLGAGLNEKLFF. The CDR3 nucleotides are TGTGCCAGCAGCTTGCTCGGAGCGGGTCTTAATGAAAAACTGTTTTTT.

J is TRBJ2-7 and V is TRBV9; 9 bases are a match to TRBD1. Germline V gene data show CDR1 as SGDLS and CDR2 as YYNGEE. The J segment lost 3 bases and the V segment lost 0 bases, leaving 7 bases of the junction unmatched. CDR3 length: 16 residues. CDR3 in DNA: TGTGCCAGCAGCGTAGGTCCGGGACAGGGTATCTACGAGCAGTACTTC. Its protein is CASSVGPGQGIYEQYF.

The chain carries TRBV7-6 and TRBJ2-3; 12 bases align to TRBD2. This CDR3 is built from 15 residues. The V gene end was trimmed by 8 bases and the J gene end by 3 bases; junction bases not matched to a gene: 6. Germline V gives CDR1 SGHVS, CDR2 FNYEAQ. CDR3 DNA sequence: TGTGCCAGCTCCGCTAGCGGGGGGGAAACAGATACGCAGTATTTT. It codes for CASSASGGETDTQYF.

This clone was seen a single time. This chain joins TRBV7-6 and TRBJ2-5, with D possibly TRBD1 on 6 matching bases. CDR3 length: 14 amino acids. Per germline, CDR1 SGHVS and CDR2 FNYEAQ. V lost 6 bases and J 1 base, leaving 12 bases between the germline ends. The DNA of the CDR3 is TGTGCCAGCAGTCAGGGGCCTACCCAAGAGACCCAGTACTTC. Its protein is CASSQGPTQETQYF.

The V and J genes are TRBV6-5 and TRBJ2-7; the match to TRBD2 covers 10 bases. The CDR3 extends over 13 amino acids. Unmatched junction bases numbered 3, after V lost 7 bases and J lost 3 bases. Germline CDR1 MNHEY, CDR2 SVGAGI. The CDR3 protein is CASTWTSGYEQYF. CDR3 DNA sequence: TGTGCCAGCACCTGGACTAGCGGCTACGAGCAGTACTTC.

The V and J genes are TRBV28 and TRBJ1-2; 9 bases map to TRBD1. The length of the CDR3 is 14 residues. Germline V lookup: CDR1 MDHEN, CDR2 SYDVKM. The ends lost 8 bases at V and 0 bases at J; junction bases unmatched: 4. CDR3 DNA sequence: TGTGCCAGCCGCGGACAGGGGTCTAACTATGGCTACACCTTC. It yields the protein CASRGQGSNYGYTF.

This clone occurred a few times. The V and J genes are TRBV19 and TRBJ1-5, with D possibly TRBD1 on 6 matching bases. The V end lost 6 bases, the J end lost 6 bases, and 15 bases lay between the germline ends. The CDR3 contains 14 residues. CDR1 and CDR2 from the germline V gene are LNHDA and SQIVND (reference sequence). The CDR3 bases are TGTGCCAGTAGCCCTACAGGGTCGGGTCAGCCCCAGCATTTT. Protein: CASSPTGSGQPQHF. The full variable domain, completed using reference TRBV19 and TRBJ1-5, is DGGITQSPKYLFRKEGQNVTLSCEQNLNHDAMYWYRQDPGQGLRLIYYSQIVNDFQKGDIAEGYSVSREKKESFPLTVTSAQKNPTAFYLCASSPTGSGQPQHFGDGTRLSIL.

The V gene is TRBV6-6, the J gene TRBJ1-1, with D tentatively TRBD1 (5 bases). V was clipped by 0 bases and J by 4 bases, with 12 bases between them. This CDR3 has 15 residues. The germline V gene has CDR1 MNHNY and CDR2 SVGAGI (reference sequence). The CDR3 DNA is TGTGCCAGCAGTTACTCGATGCCAGGGATCACTGAAGCTTTCTTT. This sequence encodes CASSYSMPGITEAFF.

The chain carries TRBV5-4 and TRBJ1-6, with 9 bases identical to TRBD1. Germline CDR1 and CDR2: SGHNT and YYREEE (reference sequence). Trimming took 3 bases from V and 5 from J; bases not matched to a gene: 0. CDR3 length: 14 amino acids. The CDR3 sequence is CASSWDRDNSPLHF. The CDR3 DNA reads TGTGCCAGCAGCTGGGACAGGGATAATTCACCCCTCCACTTT.

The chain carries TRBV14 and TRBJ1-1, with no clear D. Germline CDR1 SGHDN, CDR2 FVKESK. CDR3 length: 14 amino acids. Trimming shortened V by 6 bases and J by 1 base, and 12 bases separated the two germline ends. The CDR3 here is CASSLSRRNTEAFF. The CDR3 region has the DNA TGTGCCAGCAGTCTTTCTCGGAGGAACACTGAAGCTTTCTTT.

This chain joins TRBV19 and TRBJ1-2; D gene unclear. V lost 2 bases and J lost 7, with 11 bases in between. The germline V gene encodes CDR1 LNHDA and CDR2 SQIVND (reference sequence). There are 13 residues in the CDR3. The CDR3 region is CASSISRESGYTF. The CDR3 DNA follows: TGTGCCAGTAGTATATCGCGAGAGTCTGGCTACACCTTC. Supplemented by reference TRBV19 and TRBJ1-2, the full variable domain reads DGGITQSPKYLFRKEGQNVTLSCEQNLNHDAMYWYRQDPGQGLRLIYYSQIVNDFQKGDIAEGYSVSREKKESFPLTVTSAQKNPTAFYLCASSISRESGYTFGSGTRLTVV.

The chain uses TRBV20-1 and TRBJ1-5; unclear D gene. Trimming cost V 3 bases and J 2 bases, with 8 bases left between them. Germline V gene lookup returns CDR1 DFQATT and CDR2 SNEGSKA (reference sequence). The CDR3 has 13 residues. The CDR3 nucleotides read TGCAGTGCTAGTTCAGGCGGCAATCAGCCCCAGCATTTT. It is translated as CSASSGGNQPQHF.

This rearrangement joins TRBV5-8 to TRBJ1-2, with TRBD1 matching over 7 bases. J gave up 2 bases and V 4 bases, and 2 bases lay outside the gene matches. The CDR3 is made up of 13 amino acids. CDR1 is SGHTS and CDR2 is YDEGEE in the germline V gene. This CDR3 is CASSLQGNYGYTF. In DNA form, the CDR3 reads TGTGCCAGCAGCCTACAGGGGAACTATGGCTACACCTTC.

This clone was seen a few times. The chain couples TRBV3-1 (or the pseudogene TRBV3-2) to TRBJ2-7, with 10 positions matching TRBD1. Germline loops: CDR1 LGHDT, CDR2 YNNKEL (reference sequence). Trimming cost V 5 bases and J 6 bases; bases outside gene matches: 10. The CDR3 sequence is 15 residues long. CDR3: CASSITGTGDGEQYF. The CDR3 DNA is TGTGCCAGCAGCATAACCGGGACAGGGGATGGCGAGCAGTACTTC.

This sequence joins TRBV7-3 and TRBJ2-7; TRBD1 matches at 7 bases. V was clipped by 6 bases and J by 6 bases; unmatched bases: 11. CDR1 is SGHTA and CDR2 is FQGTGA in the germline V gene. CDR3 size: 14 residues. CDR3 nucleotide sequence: TGTGCCAGCAGGTATTCAGGGGGTGGAAGCGAGCAGTACTTC. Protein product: CASRYSGGGSEQYF.

This CDR3 reads CASSRGQSYEQYF. The CDR3 DNA reads TGTGCCAGCAGCCGGGGACAGAGCTACGAGCAGTACTTC. This sequence joins TRBV6-2 or TRBV6-3 and TRBJ2-7, with TRBD1 matching over 7 bases. The CDR3 runs 13 residues. The germline V gene encodes CDR1 MNHEY and CDR2 SVGEGT. V was clipped by 6 bases and J by 3 bases; unmatched bases: 5.